The sequence of this T cell receptor (beta chain) was determined in a study of a mutant IDH1 vaccine in newly diagnosed glioma. At the level of the study: Onset of vaccination occurred 4-6 weeks following radiotherapy alone, or with temozolomide cycles. Patients had received radiotherapy, temozolomide, or both previously, most receiving both. Study-level points and caveats: Pseudoprogression appeared unlinked to shifts in leading peripheral T cell clonotypes. Vaccination elicited immune responses in approximately 93% of patients.

Points on this clone: Its matching antigen is unknown.

Germline loops: CDR1 SGHNT, CDR2 YYREEE (reference sequence). The ends lost 9 bases at V and 0 bases at J; junction bases unmatched: 7. This CDR3 has 15 amino acids. TCRdb's copy holds only in-frame clones and misses some; the assay was immunoSEQ multiplex PCR. The sample contains 39,000 or so clones, 70% to 80% of which appear only once. Time point here: week 5, during vaccination. The investigators gave 300 ug of mutant IDH1 20-mer peptide in each vaccine dose, together with topical imiquimod. This TCR derives from a man aged 35-49 years with glioma. The chain couples TRBV5-4 to TRBJ1-3; TRBD1 agrees at 9 bases. The material sequenced was PBMCs, taken from a glioma patient whose treatment included an IDH1 peptide vaccine. In DNA, the CDR3 is TGTGCCACCCGAGACAGGGGGAGCTCTGGAAACACCATATATTTT. Translating it yields CATRDRGSSGNTIYF.